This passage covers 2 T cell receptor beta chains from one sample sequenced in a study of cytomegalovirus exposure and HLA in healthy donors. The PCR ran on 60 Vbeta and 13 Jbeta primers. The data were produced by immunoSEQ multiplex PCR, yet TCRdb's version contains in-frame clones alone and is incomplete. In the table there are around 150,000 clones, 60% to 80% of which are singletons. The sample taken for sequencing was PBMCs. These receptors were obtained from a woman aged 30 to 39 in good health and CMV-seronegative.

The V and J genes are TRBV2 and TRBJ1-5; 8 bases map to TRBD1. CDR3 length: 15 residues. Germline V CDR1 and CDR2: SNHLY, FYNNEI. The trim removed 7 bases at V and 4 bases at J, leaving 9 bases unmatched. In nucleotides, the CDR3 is TGTGCCAGCAACCCGGGACAGGCCCTAAATCAGCCCCAGCATTTT. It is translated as CASNPGQALNQPQHF.

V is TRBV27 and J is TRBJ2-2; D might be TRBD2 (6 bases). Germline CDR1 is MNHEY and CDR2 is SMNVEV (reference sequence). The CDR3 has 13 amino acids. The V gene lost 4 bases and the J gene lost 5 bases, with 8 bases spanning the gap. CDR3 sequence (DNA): TGTGCCAGCAGTTCCCGGGGGACCGGGGAGCTGTTTTTT. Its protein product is CASSSRGTGELFF.